This is a list of T cell receptor beta chains from one sample in a study of radiotherapy plus CTLA-4 blockade in lung cancer. Assay used: immunoSEQ multiplex PCR; TCRdb lists only in-frame clones, some missing. The sample includes tens of thousands of clones, around 82% of them seen just once. Sample: peripheral blood, taken from a patient treated with radiotherapy plus ipilimumab. These TCRs come from a human donor with non-small cell lung cancer who had stable disease on radiotherapy plus ipilimumab. The CDR3 runs from the conserved cysteine through the conserved F or W. Fields, in order: CDR3 protein, CDR3 DNA, D gene, clone size, V gene, J gene. The D gene is left open where the match is weak. Expanded clones are given a class, and other clones once, few, many or no size at all.

CDR3: CASSLLHEKLFF; DNA: TGTGCCAGCAGTCTTCTCCATGAAAAACTGTTTTTT; D: -; size: -; V: TRBV28; J: TRBJ1-4
CDR3: CASNMPDRLNTGELFF; DNA: TGCGCCAGCAATATGCCAGACAGGCTAAACACCGGGGAGCTGTTTTTT; D: -; size: -; V: TRBV10-1; J: TRBJ2-2
CDR3: CAWSVQAGRPFYGYTF; DNA: TGTGCCTGGAGTGTACAGGCAGGGAGGCCTTTCTATGGCTACACCTTC; D: -; size: -; V: TRBV30; J: TRBJ1-2
CDR3: CASSKQGEGYNEQFF; DNA: TGTGCCAGCTCAAAACAGGGGGAAGGGTACAATGAGCAGTTCTTC; D: TRBD1; size: -; V: TRBV18; J: TRBJ2-1
CDR3: CASSLYRTGGVGSTDTQYF; DNA: TGTGCCAGCAGTTTATATCGGACGGGAGGGGTGGGTAGCACAGATACGCAGTATTTT; D: TRBD2; size: -; V: TRBV28; J: TRBJ2-3
CDR3: CSVVAGPNTEAFF; DNA: TGCAGCGTTGTTGCCGGACCGAACACTGAAGCTTTCTTT; D: -; size: -; V: TRBV29-1; J: TRBJ1-1
CDR3: CASSLDGYEQYF; DNA: TGCGCCAGCAGCTTGGACGGCTACGAGCAGTACTTC; D: -; size: -; V: TRBV5-1; J: TRBJ2-7
CDR3: CASSAEQRFRGNTIYF; DNA: TGTGCCAGCAGCGCGGAGCAGAGATTCAGAGGAAACACCATATATTTT; D: -; size: -; V: TRBV9; J: TRBJ1-3
CDR3: CASSFSRGGNGEQFF; DNA: TGTGCCAGCAGCTTTTCGCGGGGGGGTAACGGTGAGCAGTTCTTC; D: TRBD2; size: -; V: TRBV5-4; J: TRBJ2-1
CDR3: CASSLGLGEQFF; DNA: TGTGCCAGCAGTTTAGGCCTGGGTGAGCAGTTCTTC; D: -; size: -; V: TRBV27; J: TRBJ2-1
CDR3: CASSPRGETQYF; DNA: TGTGCCAGCAGTCCTCGAGGGGAGACCCAGTACTTC; D: -; size: once; V: TRBV7-2; J: TRBJ2-5
CDR3: CASSQETRYGYTF; DNA: TGCGCCAGCAGCCAAGAGACACGCTATGGCTACACCTTC; D: -; size: -; V: TRBV4-1; J: TRBJ1-2
CDR3: CASSFRTESFF; DNA: TGTGCCAGCAGCTTTAGGACGGAATCTTTCTTT; D: -; size: -; V: TRBV11-2; J: TRBJ1-1
CDR3: CASSDRQFRPEAFF; DNA: TGTGCCAGCAGTGACCGACAGTTTCGCCCTGAAGCTTTCTTT; D: -; size: -; V: TRBV6-5; J: TRBJ1-1
CDR3: CASSARQGTDTQYF; DNA: TGTGCCAGCAGTGCCCGGCAGGGCACAGATACGCAGTATTTT; D: -; size: once; V: TRBV25-1; J: TRBJ2-3
CDR3: CAWSWSSNEKLFF; DNA: TGTGCCTGGAGCTGGTCCTCTAATGAAAAACTGTTTTTT; D: -; size: -; V: TRBV30; J: TRBJ1-4
CDR3: CASSGGAGKEQFF; DNA: TGTGCCAGCAGCGGTGGGGCGGGGAAAGAGCAGTTCTTC; D: -; size: -; V: TRBV7-3; J: TRBJ2-1
CDR3: CASSVSQGIVSPLHF; DNA: TGTGCCAGCAGCGTCTCACAGGGGATTGTTTCACCCCTCCACTTT; D: TRBD1; size: once; V: TRBV9; J: TRBJ1-6
CDR3: CASGGRDRHEAFF; DNA: TGTGCCAGCGGAGGTCGAGACAGACATGAAGCTTTCTTT; D: -; size: -; V: TRBV6-6; J: TRBJ1-1
CDR3: CASSSGLAREQYF; DNA: TGTGCCAGCAGCTCCGGACTAGCCCGGGAGCAGTACTTC; D: TRBD2; size: -; V: TRBV5-4; J: TRBJ2-7
CDR3: CASSLEQPQETQYF; DNA: TGTGCCAGCAGCTTAGAACAGCCTCAAGAGACCCAGTACTTC; D: -; size: few; V: TRBV11-2; J: TRBJ2-5
CDR3: CASSPRATGGDGNTIYF; DNA: TGTGCCAGCAGCCCCCGAGCGACAGGGGGGGATGGAAACACCATATATTTT; D: TRBD1; size: -; V: TRBV5-5; J: TRBJ1-3
CDR3: CASSQGLAPSEQYF; DNA: TGTGCCAGCAGCCAAGGACTAGCTCCCAGCGAGCAGTACTTC; D: TRBD2; size: -; V: TRBV11-1; J: TRBJ2-7
CDR3: CASNGKLGANEKLFF; DNA: TGTGCCAGCAATGGCAAATTAGGGGCTAATGAAAAACTGTTTTTT; D: -; size: -; V: TRBV2; J: TRBJ1-4
CDR3: CASSLGRGETQYF; DNA: TGTGCCAGCAGCTTAGGCAGGGGAGAGACCCAGTACTTC; D: -; size: -; V: TRBV7-3; J: TRBJ2-5
CDR3: CSASEETQYF; DNA: TGCAGTGCTAGTGAAGAGACCCAGTACTTC; D: -; size: -; V: TRBV20-1; J: TRBJ2-5
CDR3: CASTTPAAQETQYF; DNA: TGTGCCAGCACCACTCCGGCAGCCCAAGAGACCCAGTACTTC; D: -; size: -; V: TRBV7-9; J: TRBJ2-5
CDR3: CASSYGGSTDTQYF; DNA: TGTGCCAGCAGTTACGGCGGGAGCACAGATACGCAGTATTTT; D: -; size: -; V: TRBV28; J: TRBJ2-3
CDR3: CASTIVGSEQYF; DNA: TGTGCCAGCACCATCGTGGGGAGCGAGCAGTACTTC; D: -; size: few; V: TRBV6-1; J: TRBJ2-7
CDR3: CAWIPQGRGYGYTF; DNA: TGTGCCTGGATCCCCCAGGGCAGGGGCTATGGCTACACCTTC; D: -; size: -; V: TRBV30; J: TRBJ1-2
CDR3: CASSDGSRYEQYF; DNA: TGTGCCAGCAGTGACGGGAGTAGATACGAGCAGTACTTC; D: -; size: -; V: TRBV6-4; J: TRBJ2-7
CDR3: CASSPTPGLLFTDTQYF; DNA: TGTGCCAGCAGCCCAACCCCCGGGCTATTGTTCACAGATACGCAGTATTTT; D: -; size: -; V: TRBV9; J: TRBJ2-3
CDR3: CASSVDSWGNSPLHF; DNA: TGTGCCAGCAGCGTAGATTCTTGGGGTAATTCACCCCTCCACTTT; D: -; size: -; V: TRBV9; J: TRBJ1-6
CDR3: CARTKGTDNQPQHF; DNA: TGTGCCAGAACTAAGGGGACAGATAATCAGCCCCAGCATTTT; D: TRBD1; size: -; V: TRBV5-3; J: TRBJ1-5
CDR3: CASSFIANSPLHF; DNA: TGTGCCAGCAGCTTTATCGCAAATTCACCCCTCCACTTT; D: -; size: -; V: TRBV11-3; J: TRBJ1-6
CDR3: CASSPRTSGRALNEQFF; DNA: TGTGCCAGCAGCCCACGGACTAGCGGGAGGGCCCTCAATGAGCAGTTCTTC; D: TRBD2; size: -; V: TRBV9; J: TRBJ2-1
CDR3: CASSLEGAREQYF; DNA: TGTGCCAGTAGTTTGGAGGGGGCAAGAGAGCAGTACTTC; D: -; size: -; V: TRBV19; J: TRBJ2-7
CDR3: CASRGGIEEQYF; DNA: TGTGCCAGCAGAGGGGGGATAGAAGAGCAGTACTTC; D: -; size: -; V: TRBV2; J: TRBJ2-7
CDR3: CASSEVLVLEQFF; DNA: TGTGCCAGCAGTGAAGTGCTAGTCCTTGAGCAGTTCTTC; D: -; size: -; V: TRBV2; J: TRBJ2-1
CDR3: CASSDVGVGTDTQYF; DNA: TGTGCCAGCAGTGATGTGGGGGTTGGCACAGATACGCAGTATTTT; D: -; size: -; V: TRBV2; J: TRBJ2-3
CDR3: CASSENSVRPYEQYF; DNA: TGTGCCAGCAGTGAAAATTCGGTGCGGCCTTACGAGCAGTACTTC; D: -; size: -; V: TRBV6-1; J: TRBJ2-7
CDR3: CASSRDILLPQHF; DNA: TGTGCCAGTAGTAGGGACATCCTTCTGCCCCAGCATTTT; D: -; size: -; V: TRBV19; J: TRBJ1-5
CDR3: CASSEGKGQPQHF; DNA: TGTGCCAGCAGTGAGGGGAAAGGGCAGCCCCAGCATTTT; D: -; size: -; V: TRBV2; J: TRBJ1-5
CDR3: CASSYKGQGATDTQYF; DNA: TGTGCCAGCAGCTATAAGGGACAGGGGGCCACAGATACGCAGTATTTT; D: TRBD1; size: -; V: TRBV5-4; J: TRBJ2-3
CDR3: CASSLAWGLETQYF; DNA: TGCGCCAGCAGCTTGGCGTGGGGTTTGGAGACCCAGTACTTC; D: -; size: -; V: TRBV5-1; J: TRBJ2-5
CDR3: CASSPGRAYNEQFF; DNA: TGTGCCAGCAGTCCCGGAAGAGCTTACAATGAGCAGTTCTTC; D: -; size: -; V: TRBV27; J: TRBJ2-1
CDR3: CASSLTRGTYEQYF; DNA: TGTGCCAGCAGTTTAACTAGGGGCACCTACGAGCAGTACTTC; D: -; size: -; V: TRBV27; J: TRBJ2-7
CDR3: CASTQGGIGTGYTF; DNA: TGTGCCAGCACCCAAGGGGGGATAGGTACTGGCTACACCTTC; D: -; size: -; V: TRBV7-9; J: TRBJ1-2
CDR3: CASSQAGTGADTQYF; DNA: TGCGCCAGCAGCCAGGCCGGGACAGGGGCAGATACGCAGTATTTT; D: TRBD1; size: -; V: TRBV4-1; J: TRBJ2-3
CDR3: CASSLDRSRETQYF; DNA: TGTGCCAGCAGCTTGGATCGGAGCCGAGAGACCCAGTACTTC; D: -; size: -; V: TRBV5-4; J: TRBJ2-5
CDR3: CASSPGAVEGYTF; DNA: TGTGCCAGCTCACCAGGGGCCGTGGAAGGCTACACCTTC; D: -; size: few; V: TRBV18; J: TRBJ1-2
CDR3: CATNDRGHGYTF; DNA: TGTGCCACCAACGACAGGGGACATGGCTACACCTTC; D: TRBD1; size: once; V: TRBV19; J: TRBJ1-2
CDR3: CASSVEWNEQFF; DNA: TGTGCCAGCAGCGTAGAATGGAATGAGCAGTTCTTC; D: -; size: -; V: TRBV9; J: TRBJ2-1
CDR3: CSASRDGDGHEQFF; DNA: TGCAGCGCGAGCCGGGACGGGGACGGCCATGAGCAGTTCTTC; D: -; size: -; V: TRBV29-1; J: TRBJ2-1
CDR3: CSVSKGMETQYF; DNA: TGCAGCGTGAGTAAGGGCATGGAGACCCAGTACTTC; D: -; size: -; V: TRBV29-1; J: TRBJ2-5